This T cell receptor beta chain was obtained from a study of control samples from healthy donors and cancer patients. The V segment lost 8 bases and the J segment 4 bases; nucleotides outside the gene matches: 8. This CDR3 spans 14 amino acids. CDR1 SNHLY and CDR2 FYNNEI come from the germline V gene. The protocol was immunoSEQ multiplex PCR, while the TCRdb copy is restricted to in-frame clones and leaves out a portion. The table shows about 89,000 clones, with about 83% occurring only once. The sequenced sample consisted of blood. This TCR came from a woman in her thirties or forties in good health. This chain uses TRBV2 with TRBJ2-3; 8 bases fit TRBD2. Here the CDR3 reads CASVSASGPDTQYF. For the CDR3, the DNA is TGTGCCAGCGTCTCGGCTAGCGGGCCAGATACGCAGTATTTT.